Presented here are 18 T cell receptor beta chains from one specimen sequenced in a study of cytomegalovirus exposure and HLA in healthy donors. The protocol was immunoSEQ multiplex PCR, while the TCRdb copy is restricted to in-frame clones and leaves out a portion. Found here are about 150,000 clones, around 88% of them singletons; the top ten hold more than 20%. Source material: PBMCs. Receptors originate from a man in his late teens or twenties in good health and CMV-seropositive.

The chain is built from TRBV10-2 and TRBJ2-1; TRBD2 matches at 10 bases. Germline loops: CDR1 WSHSY, CDR2 SAAADI. J was trimmed by 8 bases and V by 3 bases; bases with no gene match: 10. CDR3 length: 16 amino acids. The CDR3 DNA sequence: TGCGCCAGCAGTGACCGTCTACTAGCGGGAAAGGATGAGCAGTTCTTC. It encodes CASSDRLLAGKDEQFF.

The chain is built from TRBV7-6 and TRBJ2-1, with TRBD2 matching over 12 bases. This CDR3 has 16 amino acids. The germline gives CDR1 SGHVS, CDR2 FNYEAQ. Trimming at V came to 0 bases and at J to 7 bases, leaving 4 bases not matched to a gene. DNA for the CDR3: TGTGCCAGCAGCTTAGCTCTAGCGGGGGGGCGGAATGAGCAGTTCTTC. This sequence encodes CASSLALAGGRNEQFF.

The rearrangement joins TRBV4-2 to TRBJ1-1, with a possible D match to TRBD1 (5 bases). The CDR3 contains 16 residues. The V gene lost 4 bases and the J gene lost 3 bases, with 18 bases spanning the gap. In germline, CDR1 is LGHNA, CDR2 YNFKEQ. The CDR3 DNA reads as TGTGCCAGCAGCCTAGGTGGGGGGGACGGGGACACTGAAGCTTTCTTT. It yields the protein CASSLGGGDGDTEAFF.

The V call is TRBV30, the J call TRBJ2-7, with TRBD2 matching over 12 bases. The CDR3 extends over 13 amino acids. CDR1 and CDR2 (germline): GTSNPN, SVGIG (reference sequence). The junction had 3 bases not matched to a gene; V was cut back by 4 bases and J by 5 bases. CDR3 amino acids: CAWNLAGGDEQYF. The CDR3 nucleotides read TGTGCCTGGAACCTAGCGGGGGGGGACGAGCAGTACTTC.

V is TRBV5-4 and J is TRBJ1-4; D possibly corresponds to TRBD1 (6 bases). The V gene lost 4 bases and the J gene lost 3 bases, with 13 bases spanning the gap. The CDR3 sequence is 15 residues long. Germline CDR1 reads SGHNT; CDR2 reads YYREEE (reference sequence). As DNA, the CDR3 is TGTGCCAGCAGCCAGCGGACAGATTCTAATGAAAAACTGTTTTTT. This translates into CASSQRTDSNEKLFF.

V and J are TRBV6-5 and TRBJ2-7; 8 nucleotides align to TRBD1. The V and J ends lost 4 bases and 5 bases, in that order; junction bases with no gene match: 7. Per germline, CDR1 MNHEY and CDR2 SVGAGI. This CDR3 spans 14 amino acids. In DNA form, the CDR3 reads TGTGCCAGCAGTTTCAGACAGGGGCTCAACGAGCAGTACTTC. This gives the protein CASSFRQGLNEQYF.

The rearrangement joins TRBV7-9 to TRBJ1-1; no clear D. Looked up from germline, CDR1 is SEHNR and CDR2 is FQNEAQ (reference sequence). V was clipped by 1 base and J by 2 bases, with 8 bases between them. CDR3 size: 14 residues. This CDR3 reads CASSLVGLNTEAFF. DNA of the CDR3: TGTGCCAGCAGCTTAGTCGGTTTAAACACTGAAGCTTTCTTT.

This clone was recorded at least ten times. The rearrangement links TRBV19 to TRBJ2-7, with 11 bases identical to TRBD2. The CDR3 consists of 14 residues. Trimming cost V 3 bases and J 3 bases; bases outside gene matches: 1. Germline values: CDR1 LNHDA, CDR2 SQIVND (reference sequence). The DNA for the CDR3 is TGTGCCAGTAGTATGGGACTAGCGGACTACGAGCAGTACTTC. Translated, it gives CASSMGLADYEQYF.

The rearrangement uses TRBV18 and TRBJ1-2, with 9 bases lining up with TRBD1. The CDR3 is 13 amino acids. J lost 9 bases, V lost 2 bases, and 4 bases had no gene match. Looked up from germline, CDR1 is KGHSH and CDR2 is LQKENI. The chain's CDR3 is CASSPRTGVSYTF. CDR3 sequence (DNA): TGTGCCAGCTCACCAAGGACAGGGGTTAGCTACACCTTC.

The chain couples TRBV19 to TRBJ2-1, with no clear D. The germline V gene has CDR1 LNHDA and CDR2 SQIVND (reference sequence). Between the trimmed V and J ends, which lost 6 bases and 0 bases, there was a span of 9 bases. The CDR3 is 14 amino acids. The CDR3 DNA reads TGTGCCAGTAGGCGCGGTAGCTCCTACAATGAGCAGTTCTTC. It codes for CASRRGSSYNEQFF.

This clone was observed a single time. J is TRBJ2-2 and V is TRBV4-2; 10 bases agree with TRBD2. This CDR3 contains 17 residues. After removal of 4 bases from V and 5 bases from J, the junction contained 10 bases not matched to a gene. The germline V gene encodes CDR1 LGHNA and CDR2 YNFKEQ. The CDR3 reads CASSRRSGGARTGELFF. In DNA, the CDR3 is TGTGCCAGCAGCCGGAGGAGCGGGGGGGCGAGAACCGGGGAGCTGTTTTTT.

The chain employs TRBV2 and TRBJ1-1; D is uncertain. Germline CDR1 reads SNHLY; CDR2 reads FYNNEI. Trimming cost V 3 bases and J 0 bases, with 8 bases left between them. The CDR3 extends over 14 amino acids. CDR3 protein: CASSEGRLNTEAFF. CDR3 DNA sequence: TGTGCCAGCAGTGAGGGCAGGTTGAACACTGAAGCTTTCTTT.

This clone was seen only a few times. The V gene is TRBV5-1, the J gene TRBJ2-2; maybe TRBD1 (6 bases). Trimming removed 4 bases at V and 1 base at J, with 14 bases between. CDR3 length: 16 amino acids. Germline CDR1 and CDR2: SGHRS and YFSETQ. The CDR3 loop reads CASSVIVDRNTGELFF. In DNA form, the CDR3 reads TGCGCCAGCAGCGTCATCGTGGACAGGAACACCGGGGAGCTGTTTTTT.

The CDR3 region has the DNA TGCGCCAGCAGCTTGCGGCAGGCATCAGATACGCAGTATTTT. Encoded protein: CASSLRQASDTQYF. V gene TRBV5-1 combines with J gene TRBJ2-3; D remains unclear. V shed 1 base and J shed 4 bases, with 10 bases lying between them. This CDR3 is built from 14 residues. Germline V gives CDR1 SGHRS, CDR2 YFSETQ.

This clone has more than one count but fewer than ten. The chain carries TRBV7-9 and TRBJ1-3; D not resolved. CDR1 is SEHNR, CDR2 FQNEAQ, per germline (reference sequence). V dropped 2 bases and J dropped 0 bases, with 8 bases sitting between them. CDR3 length equals 15 residues. The CDR3 spells CASSLPTSSGNTIYF. The CDR3 bases are TGTGCCAGCAGCTTACCCACAAGCTCTGGAAACACCATATATTTT.

V usage is TRBV6-6 and J usage is TRBJ2-1, with 8 bases that match TRBD2. Germline V gives CDR1 MNHNY, CDR2 SVGAGI (reference sequence). The CDR3 contains 14 residues. The trim removed 7 bases at V and 3 bases at J, leaving 5 bases unmatched. The CDR3 spells CASMDAGGYNEQFF. The CDR3 DNA reads TGTGCCAGCATGGACGCGGGGGGCTACAATGAGCAGTTCTTC.

The chain joins TRBV7-9 to TRBJ1-4; no clear D gene. This CDR3 is 15 amino acids long. V gave up 2 bases and J gave up 4 bases, with 11 bases separating them. The germline gives CDR1 SEHNR, CDR2 FQNEAQ (reference sequence). The CDR3 DNA follows: TGTGCCAGCAGCTTAATCCCACAGAATAATGAAAAACTGTTTTTT. As protein: CASSLIPQNNEKLFF.

The chain recombines TRBV19 with TRBJ1-1; possibly TRBD1 for D (5 bases). Germline CDR1 reads LNHDA; CDR2 reads SQIVND (reference sequence). The V and J ends lost 6 bases and 1 base respectively, with 12 bases between them. This CDR3 is built from 14 residues. The CDR3 sequence is CASREGHPNTEAFF. CDR3 DNA sequence: TGTGCCAGTAGAGAAGGACATCCGAACACTGAAGCTTTCTTT. The whole variable domain, remainder taken from reference TRBV19 and TRBJ1-1, is DGGITQSPKYLFRKEGQNVTLSCEQNLNHDAMYWYRQDPGQGLRLIYYSQIVNDFQKGDIAEGYSVSREKKESFPLTVTSAQKNPTAFYLCASREGHPNTEAFFGQGTRLTVV.